This T cell receptor (beta chain) emerged from a study of T cell repertoires in cytomegalovirus infection. Across the whole study: Through public TCR beta signatures, both CMV infection and matching HLA type were indicated.

Study-wide results and limits: There were HLA-C-restricted CMV-specific TCR beta clonotypes dominating the ex vivo response.

Germline V gene data show CDR1 as KGHSH and CDR2 as LQKENI. This CDR3 is 15 amino acids long. Comments on this clonotype: Its specificity is unknown. A much larger clone lies a single base off, so this may be a read error.

Each CDR3 protein is one row after TCRdb ran MiXCR on the reads. The sample lists hundreds of thousands of distinct CDR3 sequences, more than 25% occurring once. J is TRBJ1-1 and V is TRBV18; D may be TRBD1 (5 bases). The sequence came from a human donor in good health (CMV status not recorded). Some clones in this sample may be carry-over from other donors' samples. Here the sequenced sample was cultured CD8+ T cells from PBMCs, taken from culture after CMV antigen stimulation. The CDR3 loop reads CANSPPGEQDDEAFF. DNA of the CDR3: TGTGCCAACTCACCACCAGGTGAACAGGACGATGAAGCTTTCTTT. Filled out from reference TRBV18 and TRBJ1-1, the complete variable domain reads NAGVMQNPRHLVRRRGQEARLRCSPMKGHSHVYWYRQLPEEGLKFMVYLQKENIIDESGMPKERFSAEFPKEGPSILRIQQVVRGDSAAYFCANSPPGEQDDEAFFGQGTRLTVV.